Detailed here is one TCR beta chain. This sample was taken from a study of blood T cell repertoires in COVID-19. Turning to the study itself: Italy, Spain and the United States were the sources of the convalescent and acute COVID-19 samples.

Germline V CDR1 and CDR2: SGHRS, YFSETQ. This CDR3 contains 14 residues. V shed 3 bases and J 3 bases; nucleotides not matched to a gene: 5. Clones were sequenced by immunoSEQ multiplex PCR, and TCRdb holds only the in-frame ones, with some missing. The sample consists of around 110,000 clones, approximately 87% of them appearing once. The sequencing input was peripheral blood. The chain couples TRBV5-1 to TRBJ1-2; 7 nucleotides align to TRBD1. The sequence was obtained from a young man with acute or convalescent COVID-19. CDR3 bases: TGCGCCAGCAGCTCAGGGGGAGGTGACTATGGCTACACCTTC. Protein product: CASSSGGGDYGYTF.